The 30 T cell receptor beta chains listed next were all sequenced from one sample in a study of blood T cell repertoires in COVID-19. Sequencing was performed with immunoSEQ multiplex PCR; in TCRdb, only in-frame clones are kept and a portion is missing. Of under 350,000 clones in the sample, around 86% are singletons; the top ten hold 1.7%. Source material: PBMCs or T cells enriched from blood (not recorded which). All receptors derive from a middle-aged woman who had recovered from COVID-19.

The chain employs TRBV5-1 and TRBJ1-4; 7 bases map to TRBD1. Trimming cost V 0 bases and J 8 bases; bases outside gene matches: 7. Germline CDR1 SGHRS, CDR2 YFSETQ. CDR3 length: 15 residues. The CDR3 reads CASSLDRGGSEKLFF. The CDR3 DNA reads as TGCGCCAGCAGCTTGGACAGGGGTGGAAGCGAAAAACTGTTTTTT.

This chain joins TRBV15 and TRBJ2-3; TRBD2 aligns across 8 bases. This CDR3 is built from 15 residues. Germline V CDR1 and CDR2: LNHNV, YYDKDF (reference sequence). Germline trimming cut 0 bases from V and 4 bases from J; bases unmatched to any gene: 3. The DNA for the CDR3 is TGTGCCACCAGCAGAGAACGGGGGGGGTCAGATACGCAGTATTTT. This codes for CATSRERGGSDTQYF.

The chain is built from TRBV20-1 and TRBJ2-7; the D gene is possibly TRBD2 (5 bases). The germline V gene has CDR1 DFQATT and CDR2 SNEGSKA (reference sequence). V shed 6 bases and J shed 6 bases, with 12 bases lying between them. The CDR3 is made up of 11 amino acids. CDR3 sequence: CSAHREGEQYF. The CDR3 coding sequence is TGCAGTGCCCACCGGGAAGGCGAGCAGTACTTC.

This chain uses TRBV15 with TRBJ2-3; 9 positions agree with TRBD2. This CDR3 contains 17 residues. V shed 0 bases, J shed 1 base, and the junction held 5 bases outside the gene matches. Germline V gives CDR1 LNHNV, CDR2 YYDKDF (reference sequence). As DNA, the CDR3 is TGTGCCACCAGCAGAGAACTAGCGGGTTACGGCACAGATACGCAGTATTTT. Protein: CATSRELAGYGTDTQYF. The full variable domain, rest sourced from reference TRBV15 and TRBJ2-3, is DAMVIQNPRYQVTQFGKPVTLSCSQTLNHNVMYWYQQKSSQAPKLLFHYYDKDFNNEADTPDNFQSRRPNTSFCFLDIRSPGLGDTAMYLCATSRELAGYGTDTQYFGPGTRLTVL.

CDR3 protein: CASSYAGDGYTF. The CDR3 DNA is TGTGCCAGCAGTTACGCCGGGGATGGCTACACCTTC. This chain connects TRBV6-5 to TRBJ1-2; no firm D call. Trimming removed 2 bases from V and 6 bases from J, with 7 bases in between. The CDR3 extends over 12 amino acids. Per the germline V gene, CDR1 is MNHEY and CDR2 is SVGAGI.

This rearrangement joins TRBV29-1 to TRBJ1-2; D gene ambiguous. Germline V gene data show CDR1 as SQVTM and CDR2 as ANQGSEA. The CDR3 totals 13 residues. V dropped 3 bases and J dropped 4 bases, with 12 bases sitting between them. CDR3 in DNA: TGCAGCGTTGATTTAGCACTGGGCTATGGCTACACCTTC. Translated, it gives CSVDLALGYGYTF.

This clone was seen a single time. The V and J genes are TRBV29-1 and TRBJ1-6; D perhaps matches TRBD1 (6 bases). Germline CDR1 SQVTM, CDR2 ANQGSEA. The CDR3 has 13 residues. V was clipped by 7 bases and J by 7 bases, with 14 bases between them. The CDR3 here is CSASQGLNSPLHF. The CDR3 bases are TGCAGCGCCTCACAGGGTTTGAATTCACCCCTCCACTTT.

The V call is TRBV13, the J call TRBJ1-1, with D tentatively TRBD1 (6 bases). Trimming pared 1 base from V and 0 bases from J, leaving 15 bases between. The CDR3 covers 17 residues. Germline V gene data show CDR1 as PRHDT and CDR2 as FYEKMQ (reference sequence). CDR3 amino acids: CASSLEGRGGMNTEAFF. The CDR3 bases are TGTGCCAGCAGCTTAGAAGGAAGGGGGGGGATGAACACTGAAGCTTTCTTT.

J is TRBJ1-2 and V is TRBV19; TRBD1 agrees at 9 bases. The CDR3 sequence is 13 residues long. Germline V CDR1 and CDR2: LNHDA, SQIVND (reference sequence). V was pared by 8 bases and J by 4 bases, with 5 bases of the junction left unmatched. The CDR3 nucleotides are TGTGCCAGTTCGTGGGGACAGGGCTATGGCTACACCTTC. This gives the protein CASSWGQGYGYTF. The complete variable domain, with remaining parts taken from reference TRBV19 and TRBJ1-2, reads DGGITQSPKYLFRKEGQNVTLSCEQNLNHDAMYWYRQDPGQGLRLIYYSQIVNDFQKGDIAEGYSVSREKKESFPLTVTSAQKNPTAFYLCASSWGQGYGYTFGSGTRLTVV.

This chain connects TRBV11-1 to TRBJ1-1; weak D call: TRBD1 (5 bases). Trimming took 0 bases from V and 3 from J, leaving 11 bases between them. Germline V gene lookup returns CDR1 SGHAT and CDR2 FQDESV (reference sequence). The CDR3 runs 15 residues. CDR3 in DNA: TGTGCCAGCAGCTTAGCCGGGCGGGGGTACACTGAAGCTTTCTTT. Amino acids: CASSLAGRGYTEAFF.

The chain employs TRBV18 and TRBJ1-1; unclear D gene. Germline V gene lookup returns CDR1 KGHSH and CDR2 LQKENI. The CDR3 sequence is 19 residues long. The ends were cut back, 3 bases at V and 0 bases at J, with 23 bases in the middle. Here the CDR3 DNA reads TGTGCCAGCTCACCGGGCCTGGTGGGAACAGCGGCCATGAACACTGAAGCTTTCTTT. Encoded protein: CASSPGLVGTAAMNTEAFF.

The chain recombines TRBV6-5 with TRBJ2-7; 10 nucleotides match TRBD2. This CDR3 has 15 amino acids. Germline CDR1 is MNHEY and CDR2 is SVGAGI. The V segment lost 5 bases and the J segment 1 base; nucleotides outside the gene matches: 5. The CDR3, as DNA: TGTGCCAGCAGTCCCTGGACTAGCGGATCCTACGAGCAGTACTTC. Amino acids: CASSPWTSGSYEQYF.

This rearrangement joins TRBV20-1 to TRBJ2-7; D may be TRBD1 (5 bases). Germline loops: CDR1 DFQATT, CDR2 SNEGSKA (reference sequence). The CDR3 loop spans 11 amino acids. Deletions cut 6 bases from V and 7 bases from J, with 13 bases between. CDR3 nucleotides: TGCAGTGCCCGAGAAAGGGGAGAGCAGTACTTC. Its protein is CSARERGEQYF.

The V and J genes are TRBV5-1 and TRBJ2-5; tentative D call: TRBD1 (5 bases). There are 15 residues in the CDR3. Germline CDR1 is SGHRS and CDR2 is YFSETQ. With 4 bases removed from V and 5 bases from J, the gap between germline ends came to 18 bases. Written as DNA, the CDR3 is TGCGCCAGCAGCCCAGGGTTGGTCTTGGGGGAGACCCAGTACTTC. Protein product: CASSPGLVLGETQYF.

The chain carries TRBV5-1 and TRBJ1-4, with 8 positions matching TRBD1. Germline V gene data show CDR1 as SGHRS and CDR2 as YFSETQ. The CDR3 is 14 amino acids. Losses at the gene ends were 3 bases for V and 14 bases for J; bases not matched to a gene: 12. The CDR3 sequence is CASSSPGGERDLFF. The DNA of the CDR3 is TGCGCCAGCAGCTCTCCAGGGGGCGAGCGGGACCTGTTTTTT. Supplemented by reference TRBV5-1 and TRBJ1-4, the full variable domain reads KAGVTQTPRYLIKTRGQQVTLSCSPISGHRSVSWYQQTPGQGLQFLFEYFSETQRNKGNFPGRFSGRQFSNSRSEMNVSTLELGDSALYLCASSSPGGERDLFFGSGTQLSVL.

CDR3 bases: TGTGCCAGCAGCCTAGCTAGCGGGGGAAGCACAGATACGCAGTATTTT. Its protein product is CASSLASGGSTDTQYF. J is TRBJ2-3 and V is TRBV3-1 (or the pseudogene TRBV3-2); 10 nucleotides agree with TRBD2. This CDR3 contains 16 residues. The germline CDR1 and CDR2 sequences are LGHDT and YNNKEL (reference sequence). V gave up 4 bases and J gave up 0 bases; unmatched junction bases: 4.

This CDR3 reads CASSQDPSQGQPQHF. Here the CDR3 DNA reads TGTGCCAGCAGCCAAGATCCATCGCAGGGCCAGCCCCAGCATTTT. The chain is built from TRBV4-2 and TRBJ1-5, with D perhaps matching TRBD1 (5 bases). Germline assignment: CDR1 LGHNA and CDR2 YNFKEQ. V was clipped by 0 bases and J by 7 bases, with 13 bases between them. This CDR3 spans 15 amino acids.

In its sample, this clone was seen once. In nucleotides, the CDR3 is TGTGCCAGCAGCGTGGGGGAGGGCGGGAGTCGGTACGAGCAGTACTTC. Its protein product is CASSVGEGGSRYEQYF. J is TRBJ2-7 and V is TRBV9; 7 bases fit TRBD2. The CDR3 is made up of 16 amino acids. V lost 2 bases, J lost 4 bases, and 12 bases stayed unmatched. CDR1 and CDR2 from the germline V gene are SGDLS and YYNGEE.

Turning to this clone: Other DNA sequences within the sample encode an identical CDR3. The CDR3 protein is CASSLSGGSYNEQFF. The CDR3 nucleotides read TGCGCCAGCAGCTTGTCGGGGGGCTCCTACAATGAGCAGTTCTTC. The chain combines TRBV5-1 with TRBJ2-1; 7 positions agree with TRBD2. The CDR3 covers 15 residues. V dropped 1 base and J dropped 0; count of bases not matched to a gene: 1. Germline CDR1 reads SGHRS; CDR2 reads YFSETQ.

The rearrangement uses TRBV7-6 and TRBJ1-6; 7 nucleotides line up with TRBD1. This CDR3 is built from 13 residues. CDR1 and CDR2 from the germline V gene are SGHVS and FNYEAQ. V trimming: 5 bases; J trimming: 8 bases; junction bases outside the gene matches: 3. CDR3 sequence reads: CASSTRGDSPLHF. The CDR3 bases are TGTGCCAGCAGCACCAGGGGGGATTCACCCCTCCACTTT.

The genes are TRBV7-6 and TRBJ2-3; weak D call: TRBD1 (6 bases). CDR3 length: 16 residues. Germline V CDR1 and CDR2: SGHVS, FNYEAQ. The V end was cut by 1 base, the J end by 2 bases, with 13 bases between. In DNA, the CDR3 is TGTGCCAGCAGCTTAGACAGGGAATCCCCCACAGATACGCAGTATTTT. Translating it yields CASSLDRESPTDTQYF.

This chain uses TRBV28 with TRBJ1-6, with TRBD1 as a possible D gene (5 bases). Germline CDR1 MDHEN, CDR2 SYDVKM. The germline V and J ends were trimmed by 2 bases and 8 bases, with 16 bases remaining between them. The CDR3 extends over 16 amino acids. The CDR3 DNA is TGTGCCAGCAGTTTAGGAGGGGCAGGGAGCTATTCACCCCTCCACTTT. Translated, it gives CASSLGGAGSYSPLHF.

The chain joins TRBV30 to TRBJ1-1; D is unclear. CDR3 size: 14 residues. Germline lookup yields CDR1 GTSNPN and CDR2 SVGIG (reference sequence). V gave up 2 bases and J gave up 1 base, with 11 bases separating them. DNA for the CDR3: TGTGCCTGGAGTTCGGGTATCGGGAACACTGAAGCTTTCTTT. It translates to CAWSSGIGNTEAFF.

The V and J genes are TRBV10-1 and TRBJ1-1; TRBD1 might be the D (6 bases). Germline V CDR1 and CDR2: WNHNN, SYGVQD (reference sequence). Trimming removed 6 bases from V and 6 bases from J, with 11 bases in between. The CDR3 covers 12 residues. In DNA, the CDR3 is TGCGCCAGCAGCCAGGGGAATGCTGAAGCTTTCTTT. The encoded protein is CASSQGNAEAFF.

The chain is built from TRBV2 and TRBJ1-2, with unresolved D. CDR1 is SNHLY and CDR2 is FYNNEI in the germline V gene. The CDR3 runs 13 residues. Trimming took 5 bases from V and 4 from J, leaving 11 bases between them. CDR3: CASSQDSRYGYTF. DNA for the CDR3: TGTGCCAGCAGTCAGGACTCGCGCTATGGCTACACCTTC.

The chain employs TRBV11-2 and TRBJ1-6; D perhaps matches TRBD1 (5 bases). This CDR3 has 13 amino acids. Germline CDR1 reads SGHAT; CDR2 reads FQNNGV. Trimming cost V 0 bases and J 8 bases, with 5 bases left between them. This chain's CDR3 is CASSLDRDSPLHF. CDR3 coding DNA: TGTGCCAGCAGCTTAGACAGGGATTCACCCCTCCACTTT. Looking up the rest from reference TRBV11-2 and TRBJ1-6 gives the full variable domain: EAGVAQSPRYKIIEKRQSVAFWCNPISGHATLYWYQQILGQGPKLLIQFQNNGVVDDSQLPKDRFSAERLKGVDSTLKIQPAKLEDSAVYLCASSLDRDSPLHFGNGTRLTVT.

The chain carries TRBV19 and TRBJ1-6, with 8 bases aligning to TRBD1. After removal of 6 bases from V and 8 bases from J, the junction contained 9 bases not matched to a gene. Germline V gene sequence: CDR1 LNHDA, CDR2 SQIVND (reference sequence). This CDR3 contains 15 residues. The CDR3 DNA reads TGTGCCAGTAGGACCTGGACAGGGAATTATTCACCCCTCCACTTT. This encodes CASRTWTGNYSPLHF. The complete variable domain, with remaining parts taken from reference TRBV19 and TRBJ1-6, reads DGGITQSPKYLFRKEGQNVTLSCEQNLNHDAMYWYRQDPGQGLRLIYYSQIVNDFQKGDIAEGYSVSREKKESFPLTVTSAQKNPTAFYLCASRTWTGNYSPLHFGNGTRLTVT.

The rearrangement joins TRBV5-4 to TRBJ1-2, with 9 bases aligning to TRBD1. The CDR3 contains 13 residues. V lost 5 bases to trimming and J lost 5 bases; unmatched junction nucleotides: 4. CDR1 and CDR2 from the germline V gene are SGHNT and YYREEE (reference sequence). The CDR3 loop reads CASSRDRAYGYTF. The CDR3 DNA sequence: TGTGCCAGCAGTCGGGACAGGGCTTATGGCTACACCTTC.

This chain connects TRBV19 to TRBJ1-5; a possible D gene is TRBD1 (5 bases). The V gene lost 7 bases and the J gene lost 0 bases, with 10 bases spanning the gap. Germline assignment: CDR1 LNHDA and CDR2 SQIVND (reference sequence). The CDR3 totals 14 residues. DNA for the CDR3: TGTGCCAGTACTACAGGTTATAGCAATCAGCCCCAGCATTTT. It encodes CASTTGYSNQPQHF.

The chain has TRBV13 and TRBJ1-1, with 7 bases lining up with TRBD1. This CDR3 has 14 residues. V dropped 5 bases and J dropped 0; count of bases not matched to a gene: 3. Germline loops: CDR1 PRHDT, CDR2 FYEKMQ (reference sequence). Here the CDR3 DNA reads TGTGCCAGCAGCCTCAGGGGGGTGAACACTGAAGCTTTCTTT. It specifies CASSLRGVNTEAFF. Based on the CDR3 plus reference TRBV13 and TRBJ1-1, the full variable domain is AAGVIQSPRHLIKEKRETATLKCYPIPRHDTVYWYQQGPGQDPQFLISFYEKMQSDKGSIPDRFSAQQFSDYHSELNMSSLELGDSALYFCASSLRGVNTEAFFGQGTRLTVV.